The 28 T cell receptor beta chains in this list originate from one sample, sequenced in a study of T-cell reconstitution after alpha-beta-depleted transplantation in children. It was with unique molecular identifiers that the TCRbeta library was prepared. TCRdb passed the PCR reads through MiXCR, listing each CDR3 protein once. The table lists 100,000 or so distinct CDR3 sequences, under 7% of them singletons, with around 5.6% in the top ten. The sample here was PBMCs, mostly from graft donor cells, taken 60 days after TCRalphabeta/CD19-depleted stem cell transplant. These receptors all come from a female patient between 2 and 15 years old who had a stem cell transplant for Fanconi anemia, so the T cells may come from the graft donor.

This clonotype was seen at least ten times. J is TRBJ2-2 and V is TRBV6-5; the match to TRBD1 covers 9 bases. The germline V gene has CDR1 MNHEY and CDR2 SVGAGI. V lost 6 bases to trimming and J lost 4 bases; unmatched junction nucleotides: 6. This CDR3 has 15 amino acids. CDR3 sequence: CASRLTGGSTGELFF. For the CDR3, the DNA is TGTGCCAGCAGGTTGACAGGGGGGTCCACCGGGGAGCTGTTTTTT.

This clonotype occurred a few times. CDR3 DNA: TGTGCCAGCAGCTTAGCTCTAGCGGGGGGGTACCAAGAGACCCAGTACTTC. It translates to CASSLALAGGYQETQYF. J is TRBJ2-5 and V is TRBV7-2; 12 bases are shared with TRBD2. Germline trimming cut 0 bases from V and 0 bases from J; bases unmatched to any gene: 2. Germline-derived CDR1 and CDR2 are SGHTA and FQGNSA. This CDR3 contains 17 residues.

This clonotype was counted at least ten times. The rearrangement uses TRBV3-1 and TRBJ2-6; D possibly corresponds to TRBD1 (5 bases). Germline-derived CDR1 and CDR2 are LGHDT and YNNKEL (reference sequence). This CDR3 has 17 residues. The germline V and J ends were trimmed by 1 base and 0 bases, with 10 bases remaining between them. CDR3 nucleotides: TGTGCCAGCAGCCAAGCACGAACAGGCTCTGGGGCCAACGTCCTGACTTTC. This translates into CASSQARTGSGANVLTF.

This clonotype appeared a few times. The chain combines TRBV20-1 with TRBJ1-1; TRBD1 aligns across 9 bases. With V trimmed by 7 bases and J by 4 bases, 7 bases remained unmatched. The CDR3 contains 13 residues. Germline loops: CDR1 DFQATT, CDR2 SNEGSKA (reference sequence). CDR3 in amino acids: CSGIQGAITEAFF. As DNA, the CDR3 is TGCAGTGGCATACAGGGGGCGATCACTGAAGCTTTCTTT.

At least ten counts were recorded for this clonotype. The CDR3 DNA reads as TGTGCCAGCAGTCAAGGGACAGGGCACACCGGGGAGCTGTTTTTT. Encoded protein: CASSQGTGHTGELFF. The chain combines TRBV6-4 with TRBJ2-2; 9 bases map to TRBD1. V was pared by 5 bases and J by 3 bases, with 4 bases of the junction left unmatched. Germline CDR1 is MRHNA and CDR2 is SNTAGT. The CDR3 sequence is 15 residues long.

This clonotype was seen more than once but under ten times. V is TRBV29-1 and J is TRBJ2-7; TRBD2 agrees at 10 bases. V shed 4 bases and J 1 base; nucleotides not matched to a gene: 16. This CDR3 comprises 18 residues. Germline V gene sequence: CDR1 SQVTM, CDR2 ANQGSEA. The CDR3 region has the DNA TGCAGCGTTGTTAGGCCACTAGCGGGACTTTACCCATCCTACGAGCAGTACTTC. It translates to CSVVRPLAGLYPSYEQYF.

This clonotype has a count of ten or more. This chain joins TRBV6-5 and TRBJ1-2, with D possibly being TRBD1 (5 bases). V gave up 0 bases and J gave up 6 bases, with 14 bases separating them. This CDR3 region has 15 residues. The germline V gene encodes CDR1 MNHEY and CDR2 SVGAGI. The DNA for the CDR3 is TGTGCCAGCAGTTACTCGGAGGCCAGGGTACATGGCTACACCTTC. This gives the protein CASSYSEARVHGYTF.

This clonotype came up a few times. The chain recombines TRBV4-2 with TRBJ2-7; 9 nucleotides align to TRBD1. V gave up 3 bases and J gave up 3 bases; unmatched junction bases: 9. CDR1 and CDR2 (germline): LGHNA, YNFKEQ. CDR3 length: 16 amino acids. The CDR3 loop reads CASSHEPGTGLYEQYF. The CDR3 DNA sequence: TGTGCCAGCAGCCATGAACCCGGGACAGGGCTCTACGAGCAGTACTTC.

This clonotype was picked up many times. The chain is built from TRBV7-9 and TRBJ1-2; D ambiguous. The CDR3 runs 14 residues. Germline-derived CDR1 and CDR2 are SEHNR and FQNEAQ (reference sequence). V was trimmed by 0 bases and J by 6 bases, leaving 11 bases between them. CDR3 amino acids: CASSLAWGVNGYTF. CDR3 in DNA: TGTGCCAGCAGCTTAGCGTGGGGTGTTAATGGCTACACCTTC.

The chain is built from TRBV18 and TRBJ1-4; D unclear. Germline values: CDR1 KGHSH, CDR2 LQKENI. The CDR3 has 13 residues. The ends were cut back, 10 bases at V and 8 bases at J, with 17 bases in the middle. CDR3 sequence (DNA): TGTGCCACTGCGGACCGGGGAGGCGAAAAACTGTTTTTT. Translated: CATADRGGEKLFF.

This clonotype was detected only a few times. V gene TRBV20-1 combines with J gene TRBJ2-1; D not certain. From germline, CDR1 is DFQATT and CDR2 SNEGSKA (reference sequence). The CDR3 totals 16 residues. V was cut by 1 base and J by 0 bases, with 13 bases left in between. The chain's CDR3 is CSARGDVIGSYNEQFF. For the CDR3, the DNA is TGCAGTGCTAGAGGGGATGTTATTGGCTCCTACAATGAGCAGTTCTTC.

This clonotype was found many times. V usage is TRBV5-1 and J usage is TRBJ2-1; 9 bases agree with TRBD2. The CDR3 contains 17 residues. With V trimmed by 1 base and J by 1 base, 6 bases remained unmatched. Germline V gene lookup returns CDR1 SGHRS and CDR2 YFSETQ. CDR3 nucleotides: TGCGCCAGCAGCTTGTCCGTAGCGGGAGCTTCCTACAATGAGCAGTTCTTC. Translated, it gives CASSLSVAGASYNEQFF.

The V call is TRBV5-5, the J call TRBJ1-2, with D possibly matching TRBD1 (5 bases). Trimming shortened V by 0 bases and J by 6 bases, and 12 bases separated the two germline ends. Germline-derived CDR1 and CDR2 are SGHKS and YYEKEE (reference sequence). This CDR3 has 14 amino acids. The DNA for the CDR3 is TGTGCCAGCAGCTTGGTCGGAGCGGGGGATGGCTACACCTTC. It codes for CASSLVGAGDGYTF.

There are many counts of this clonotype. The chain employs TRBV7-8 and TRBJ2-2; 8 nucleotides agree with TRBD2. The CDR3 runs 18 residues. Germline V gives CDR1 SGHVS, CDR2 FQNEAQ. The trim removed 0 bases at V and 2 bases at J, leaving 8 bases unmatched. In nucleotides, the CDR3 is TGTGCCAGCAGCTTAGCGCGGGGGGCAAAATATAACACCGGGGAGCTGTTTTTT. It specifies CASSLARGAKYNTGELFF.

This clonotype occurred many times. This chain connects TRBV5-1 to TRBJ2-7, with 8 nucleotides matching TRBD2. The CDR3 sequence is 17 residues long. Germline CDR1 reads SGHRS; CDR2 reads YFSETQ. With 0 bases clipped from V and 2 bases from J, the junction kept 10 bases outside the gene matches. The CDR3 DNA sequence: TGCGCCAGCAGCTTGGTTAGCGGGACCCCTCAAACCTACGAGCAGTACTTC. This translates into CASSLVSGTPQTYEQYF.

V is TRBV20-1 and J is TRBJ1-3, with a possible D match to TRBD1 (6 bases). Looked up from germline, CDR1 is DFQATT and CDR2 is SNEGSKA (reference sequence). This CDR3 is built from 14 residues. Trimming took 0 bases from V and 4 from J, leaving 10 bases between them. The CDR3 sequence is CSARDKGGGNTIYF. The CDR3 DNA follows: TGCAGTGCTAGAGATAAGGGGGGCGGAAACACCATATATTTT.

This clonotype was seen many times. The chain uses TRBV6-5 and TRBJ1-6; D not resolved. With 0 bases removed from V and 8 bases from J, the gap between germline ends came to 5 bases. This CDR3 comprises 13 residues. CDR1 is MNHEY, CDR2 SVGAGI, per germline. CDR3: CASSYSGYSPLHF. The CDR3 DNA sequence: TGTGCCAGCAGTTACTCGGGGTATTCACCCCTCCACTTT.

This clonotype appeared a few times. The gene calls are TRBV9 and TRBJ2-1; D remains unclear. This CDR3 is built from 13 residues. V was shortened by 2 bases and J by 6 bases, with 9 bases between the two germline ends. CDR1 and CDR2 from the germline V gene are SGDLS and YYNGEE. This CDR3 is CASSVDVLNEQFF. Written as DNA, the CDR3 is TGTGCCAGCAGCGTGGACGTACTCAATGAGCAGTTCTTC.

This clonotype was seen ten or more times. The rearrangement uses TRBV12-3 or TRBV12-4 and TRBJ2-5; either TRBD1 or TRBD2 may fit D (5 bases each). This CDR3 region has 16 residues. Trimming took off 5 bases at V and 1 base at J, with 17 bases between the two ends. This CDR3 reads CASSLSPGPRQETQYF. CDR3 DNA sequence: TGTGCCAGCAGTCTTTCTCCGGGACCGCGCCAAGAGACCCAGTACTTC.

This chain links TRBV18 with TRBJ2-7; D might be TRBD1 (6 bases). V lost 6 bases and J 4 bases, leaving 7 bases between the germline ends. Germline CDR1 reads KGHSH; CDR2 reads LQKENI. The CDR3 extends over 11 amino acids. The CDR3: CASSTGYEQYF. CDR3 nucleotides: TGTGCCAGCTCCACAGGGTACGAGCAGTACTTC.

This clonotype has ten or more counts. This chain connects TRBV5-6 to TRBJ1-3; D unresolved. Between the trimmed V and J ends, which lost 4 bases and 0 bases, there was a span of 8 bases. Per the germline V gene, CDR1 is SGHDT and CDR2 is YYEEEE. The CDR3 is 14 residues long. In DNA, the CDR3 is TGTGCCAGCAGCCCAAGGCGCTCTGGAAACACCATATATTTT. Protein: CASSPRRSGNTIYF. Together with reference TRBV5-6 and TRBJ1-3, the CDR3 gives the full variable domain: DAGVTQSPTHLIKTRGQQVTLRCSPKSGHDTVSWYQQALGQGPQFIFQYYEEEERQRGNFPDRFSGHQFPNYSSELNVNALLLGDSALYLCASSPRRSGNTIYFGEGSWLTVV.

This clonotype was recorded many times. The V call is TRBV20-1, the J call TRBJ2-7; D is unclear. Germline CDR1 and CDR2: DFQATT and SNEGSKA (reference sequence). V dropped 7 bases and J dropped 0 bases, with 16 bases sitting between them. The CDR3 sequence is 14 residues long. This CDR3 reads CSGSVGIGSYEQYF. In DNA, the CDR3 is TGCAGTGGGTCAGTGGGAATTGGCTCCTACGAGCAGTACTTC.

This clonotype was counted between two and nine times. The V gene is TRBV18, the J gene TRBJ1-6; weak D call: TRBD1 (5 bases). V was shortened by 1 base and J by 8 bases, with 9 bases between the two germline ends. This CDR3 spans 14 amino acids. From germline, CDR1 is KGHSH and CDR2 LQKENI. The CDR3 region has the DNA TGTGCCAGCTCACCACAGGGGAGGGATTCACCCCTCCACTTT. As protein: CASSPQGRDSPLHF.

Many counts were recorded for this clonotype. The chain recombines TRBV6-1 with TRBJ1-2, with TRBD1 matching over 7 bases. This CDR3 has 14 residues. The junction had 6 bases not matched to a gene; V was cut back by 6 bases and J by 2 bases. Germline values: CDR1 MNHNS, CDR2 SASEGT. The CDR3 DNA sequence: TGTGCCAGCAGCCCCAGGGGGTTCAACTATGGCTACACCTTC. It is translated as CASSPRGFNYGYTF.

This clonotype came up a few times. The chain uses TRBV5-1 and TRBJ2-7; a weak D match, TRBD2 (6 bases). The length of the CDR3 is 14 residues. Germline assignment: CDR1 SGHRS and CDR2 YFSETQ. The V end was cut by 4 bases, the J end by 3 bases, with 14 bases between. The CDR3 loop reads CASSPAGRFYEQYF. For the CDR3, the DNA is TGCGCCAGCAGCCCAGCCGGGAGATTCTACGAGCAGTACTTC.

This clonotype came up many times. This chain connects TRBV7-8 to TRBJ2-1, with 8 bases identical to TRBD2. V lost 5 bases to trimming and J lost 8 bases; unmatched junction nucleotides: 26. The CDR3 totals 20 residues. The germline V gene encodes CDR1 SGHVS and CDR2 FQNEAQ. CDR3 bases: TGTGCCAGCAGCGTAAACCCCGTCAACCTAGCGGGCGGTCGGGGAGATGAGCAGTTCTTC. Translated: CASSVNPVNLAGGRGDEQFF. Variable domain in full (rest from reference TRBV7-8 and TRBJ2-1): GAGVSQSPRYKVAKRGQDVALRCDPISGHVSLFWYQQALGQGPEFLTYFQNEAQLDKSGLPSDRFFAERPEGSVSTLKIQRTQQEDSAVYLCASSVNPVNLAGGRGDEQFFGPGTRLTVL.

In this sample, this clonotype turned up a few times. The chain couples TRBV5-1 to TRBJ2-5; D not certain. The V and J ends lost 0 bases and 1 base respectively, with 10 bases between them. The CDR3 runs 15 residues. From germline, CDR1 is SGHRS and CDR2 YFSETQ. The CDR3 here is CASSLGLVSQETQYF. As DNA, the CDR3 is TGCGCCAGCAGCTTGGGTCTAGTGAGCCAAGAGACCCAGTACTTC.

This clonotype was detected a few times. V and J are TRBV7-6 and TRBJ2-2, with TRBD1 matching over 7 bases. V shed 6 bases and J 4 bases; nucleotides not matched to a gene: 5. The germline V gene has CDR1 SGHVS and CDR2 FNYEAQ. CDR3 size: 14 residues. The CDR3 loop reads CASRGQAGTGELFF. CDR3 nucleotides: TGTGCCAGCAGAGGACAGGCGGGCACCGGGGAGCTGTTTTTT. The full variable domain, in which reference TRBV7-6 and TRBJ2-2 provide the parts outside the CDR3, is GAGVSQSPRYKVTKRGQDVALRCDPISGHVSLYWYRQALGQGPEFLTYFNYEAQQDKSGLPNDRFSAERPEGSISTLTIQRTEQRDSAMYRCASRGQAGTGELFFGEGSRLTVL.